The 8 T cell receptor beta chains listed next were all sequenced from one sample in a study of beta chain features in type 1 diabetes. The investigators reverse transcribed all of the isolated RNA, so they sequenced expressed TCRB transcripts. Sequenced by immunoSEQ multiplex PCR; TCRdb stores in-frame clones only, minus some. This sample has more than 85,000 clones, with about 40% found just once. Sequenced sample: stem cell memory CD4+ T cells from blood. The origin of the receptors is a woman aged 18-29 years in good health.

CDR3 sequence reads: CASSGQVVTEAFF. The CDR3 region has the DNA TGTGCCAGCAGCGGACAGGTGGTCACTGAAGCTTTCTTT. This rearrangement joins TRBV7-9 to TRBJ1-1; TRBD1 aligns across 7 bases. The CDR3 length is 13 residues. V was clipped by 5 bases and J by 4 bases; unmatched bases: 4. Germline V lookup: CDR1 SEHNR, CDR2 FQNEAQ (reference sequence).

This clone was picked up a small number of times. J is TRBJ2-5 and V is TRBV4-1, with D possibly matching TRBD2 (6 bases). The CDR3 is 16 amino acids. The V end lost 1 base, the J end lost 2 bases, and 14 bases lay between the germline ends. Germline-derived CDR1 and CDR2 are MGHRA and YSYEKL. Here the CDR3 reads CASSQVPAEGQETQYF. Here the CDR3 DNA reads TGCGCCAGCAGCCAAGTCCCAGCGGAGGGGCAAGAGACCCAGTACTTC.

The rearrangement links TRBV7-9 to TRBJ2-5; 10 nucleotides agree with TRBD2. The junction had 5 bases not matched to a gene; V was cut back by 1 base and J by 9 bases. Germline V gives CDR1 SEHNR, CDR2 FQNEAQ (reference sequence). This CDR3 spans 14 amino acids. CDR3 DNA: TGTGCCAGCAGCTTAGGGCTAGCGGGAGCGTCCCAGTACTTC. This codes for CASSLGLAGASQYF.

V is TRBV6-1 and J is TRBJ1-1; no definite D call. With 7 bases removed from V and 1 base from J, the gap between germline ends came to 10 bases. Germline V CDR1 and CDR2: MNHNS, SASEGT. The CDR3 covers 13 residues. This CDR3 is CASTKEGNTEAFF. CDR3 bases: TGTGCCAGCACCAAAGAGGGGAACACTGAAGCTTTCTTT.

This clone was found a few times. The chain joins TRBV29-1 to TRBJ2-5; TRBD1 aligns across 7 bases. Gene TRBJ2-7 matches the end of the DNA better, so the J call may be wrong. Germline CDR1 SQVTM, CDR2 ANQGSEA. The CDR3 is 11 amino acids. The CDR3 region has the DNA TGCAGCGCCCGACAGGGAGACGAGCAGTACTTC. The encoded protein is CSARQGDEQYF.

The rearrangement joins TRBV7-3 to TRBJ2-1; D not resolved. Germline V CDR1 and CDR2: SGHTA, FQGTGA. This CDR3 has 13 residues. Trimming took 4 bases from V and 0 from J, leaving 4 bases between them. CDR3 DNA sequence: TGTGCCAGCAGCTCCCACTCCTACAATGAGCAGTTCTTC. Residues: CASSSHSYNEQFF.

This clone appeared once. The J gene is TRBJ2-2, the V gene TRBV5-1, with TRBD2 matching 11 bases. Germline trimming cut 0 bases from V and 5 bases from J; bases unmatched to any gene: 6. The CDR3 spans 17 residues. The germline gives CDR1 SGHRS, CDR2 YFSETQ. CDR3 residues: CASSLAGLAGGTGELFF. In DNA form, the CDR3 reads TGCGCCAGCAGCTTGGCTGGTCTAGCGGGAGGTACCGGGGAGCTGTTTTTT.

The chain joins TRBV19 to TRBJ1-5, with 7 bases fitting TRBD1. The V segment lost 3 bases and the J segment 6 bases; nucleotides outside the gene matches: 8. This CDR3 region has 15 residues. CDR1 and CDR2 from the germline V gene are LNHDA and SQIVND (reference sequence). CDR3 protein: CASSIGRQGSQPQHF. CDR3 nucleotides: TGTGCCAGTAGTATCGGGCGACAGGGTTCTCAGCCCCAGCATTTT.